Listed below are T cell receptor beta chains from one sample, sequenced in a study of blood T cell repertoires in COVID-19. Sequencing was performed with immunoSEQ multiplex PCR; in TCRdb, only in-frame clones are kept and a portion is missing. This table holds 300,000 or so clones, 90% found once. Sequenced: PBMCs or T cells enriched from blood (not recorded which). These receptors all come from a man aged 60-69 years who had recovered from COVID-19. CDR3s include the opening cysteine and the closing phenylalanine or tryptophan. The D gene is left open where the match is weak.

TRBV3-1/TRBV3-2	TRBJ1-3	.	TGTGCCAGCAGCCCCCCGATCCAGGGTCACCGAGGCTCTGGAAACACCATATATTTT	CASSPPIQGHRGSGNTIYF
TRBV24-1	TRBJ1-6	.	TGTGCCAGGGGAAGGGGCACATCCTATAATTCACCCCTCCACTTT	CARGRGTSYNSPLHF
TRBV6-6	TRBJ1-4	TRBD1	TGTGCCAGCAGTCTGGGACAGGGGTTTGAAAAACTGTTTTTT	CASSLGQGFEKLFF
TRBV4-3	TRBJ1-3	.	TGCGCCAGCAGCCAAGACCCAGATTCTGGAAACACCATATATTTT	CASSQDPDSGNTIYF
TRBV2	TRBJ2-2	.	TGTGCCAGCAGTGTGCTAGCGACCTACACCGGGGAGCTGTTTTTT	CASSVLATYTGELFF
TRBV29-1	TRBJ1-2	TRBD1	TGCAGCGTATACAGGGGCGGCTACACCTTC	CSVYRGGYTF
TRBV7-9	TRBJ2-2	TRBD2	TGTGCCAGCAGCGCACCCCTGGATAGCGGGGCGGACACCGGGGAGCTGTTTTTT	CASSAPLDSGADTGELFF
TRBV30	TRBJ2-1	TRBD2	TGTGCCTGGGGAAAGGGGACTAGCGGATACAATGAGCAGTTCTTC	CAWGKGTSGYNEQFF
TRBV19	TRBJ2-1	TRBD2	TGTGCCAGTAGTATAGGTTTAGCGGGAGGGTACTACAATGAGCAGTTCTTC	CASSIGLAGGYYNEQFF
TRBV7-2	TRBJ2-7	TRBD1	TGTGCCAGCAGCGAAGCGACAGGGAACTCCTACGAGCAGTACTTC	CASSEATGNSYEQYF
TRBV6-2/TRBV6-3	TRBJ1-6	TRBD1	TGTGCCAGCAGTTGGACAGGCAATAATTCACCCCTCCACTTT	CASSWTGNNSPLHF
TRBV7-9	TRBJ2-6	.	TGTGCCAGCAGCTTCTTCCCTTCTGGGGCCAACGTCCTGACTTTC	CASSFFPSGANVLTF
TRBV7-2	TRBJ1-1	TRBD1	TGTGCCAGCAGCTGGAGACAGGGTACGAACACTGAAGCTTTCTTT	CASSWRQGTNTEAFF
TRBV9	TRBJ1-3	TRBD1	TGTGCCAGCAGCGTAGGGACAGGGACCTCTGGAAACACCATATATTTT	CASSVGTGTSGNTIYF
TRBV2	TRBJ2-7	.	TGTGCCAGCAGTGACTGGTCGGGCTACGAGCAGTACTTC	CASSDWSGYEQYF
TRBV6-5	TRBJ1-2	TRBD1	TGTGCCAGCGTGAAAGACAGGGGGCGCGTTGGCTACACCTTC	CASVKDRGRVGYTF
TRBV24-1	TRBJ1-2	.	TGTGCCACCAGTGATCCCTCACAGGGATCAGACTATGGCTACACCTTC	CATSDPSQGSDYGYTF
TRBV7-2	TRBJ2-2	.	TGTGCCAGCAGCTCCGATAGTCCCGGGGAGCTGTTTTTT	CASSSDSPGELFF
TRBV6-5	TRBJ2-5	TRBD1	TGTGCCAGCAGTTACCGGGGGACAGGGCAAGAGACCCAGTACTTC	CASSYRGTGQETQYF
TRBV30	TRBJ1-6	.	TGTGCCTGGAGTGTATCCGGGGGGGGCAGGGAGTATTCACCCCTCCACTTT	CAWSVSGGGREYSPLHF
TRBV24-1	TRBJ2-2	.	TGTGCCACCAGTGACACTACGAAGTCTAACACCGGGGAGCTGTTTTTT	CATSDTTKSNTGELFF
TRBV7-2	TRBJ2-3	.	TGTGCCAGCAGCACCCAGTTTGCTGATACGCAGTATTTT	CASSTQFADTQYF
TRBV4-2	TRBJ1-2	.	TGTGCCAGCAGCCAAGGACAGGACAGACCTGGGTATGGCTACACCTTC	CASSQGQDRPGYGYTF
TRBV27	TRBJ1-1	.	TGTGCCAGCAGTTTATTCACGGGGGTGAACACTGAAGCTTTCTTT	CASSLFTGVNTEAFF
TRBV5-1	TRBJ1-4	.	TGCGCCAGCAGCCCCGAGGGGGGGTCAAAACTGTTTTTT	CASSPEGGSKLFF
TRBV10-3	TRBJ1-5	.	TGTGCCACCAGGAGCGGGGGCGAGAGCAATCAGCCCCAGCATTTT	CATRSGGESNQPQHF
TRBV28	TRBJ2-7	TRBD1	TGTGCCAGCAGTTCAGTGCGCAGGGGGCTCAACGAGCAGTACTTC	CASSSVRRGLNEQYF
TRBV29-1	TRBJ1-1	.	TGCAGCGTTGTCTCCGCTCCGCGGTCGGAAGCTTTCTTT	CSVVSAPRSEAFF
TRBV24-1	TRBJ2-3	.	TGTGCCACCAGTGATGGCGGAAGCACAGATACGCAGTATTTT	CATSDGGSTDTQYF
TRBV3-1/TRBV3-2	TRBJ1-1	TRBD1	TGTGCCAGCAGCCAGCCGGGACAGGGGGCCGAAGCTTTCTTT	CASSQPGQGAEAFF
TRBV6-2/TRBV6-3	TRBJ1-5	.	TGTGCCAGCAGCCTACAATCAGGGAGGAATCAGCCCCAGCATTTT	CASSLQSGRNQPQHF
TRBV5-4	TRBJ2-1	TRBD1	TGTGCCAGCAGCCCCACACAGGGGAGCTCCTACAATGAGCAGTTCTTC	CASSPTQGSSYNEQFF
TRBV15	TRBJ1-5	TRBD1	TGTGCCACCAGCAGAGCTGACAGGGCTGGGAGCAATCAGCCCCAGCATTTT	CATSRADRAGSNQPQHF
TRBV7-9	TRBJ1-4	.	TGTGCCAGCAGCCCCCGGTTGTATGGTTCTAATGAAAAACTGTTTTTT	CASSPRLYGSNEKLFF
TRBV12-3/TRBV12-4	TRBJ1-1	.	TGTGCCAGCAGTTTAGGGGGGGTTGAAGCTTTCTTT	CASSLGGVEAFF
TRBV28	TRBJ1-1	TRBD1	TGTGCCAGCAGTCGGGACAGGGTGAACACTGAAGCTTTCTTT	CASSRDRVNTEAFF
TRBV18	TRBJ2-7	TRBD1	TGTGCCAGCTCACTCCCGGGACAGGGGGCCTACGAGCAGTACTTC	CASSLPGQGAYEQYF
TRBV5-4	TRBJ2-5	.	TGTGCCAGCAGCTCCTATGGGGAGTCGGCCCAGTACTTC	CASSSYGESAQYF
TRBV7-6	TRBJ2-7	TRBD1	TGTGCCAGCAGCTTAGGGGGACAGGGTACCTACGAGCAGTACTTC	CASSLGGQGTYEQYF
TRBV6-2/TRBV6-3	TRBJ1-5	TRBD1	TGTGCCAGCAGTTTGGACAGGGGGAGTTATCAGCCCCAGCATTTT	CASSLDRGSYQPQHF
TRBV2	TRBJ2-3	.	TGTGCCAGCAGTGCTAGACGTGTAAATACGCAGTATTTT	CASSARRVNTQYF
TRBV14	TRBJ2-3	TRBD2	TGTGCCAGCAGCCGTGGACTAGCGGGGTTCACAGATACGCAGTATTTT	CASSRGLAGFTDTQYF
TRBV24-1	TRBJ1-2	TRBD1	TGTGCCACCCGGGACAGGGAAAACTATGGCTACACCTTC	CATRDRENYGYTF
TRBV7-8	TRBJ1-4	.	TGTGCCAGCAGCTTAGTTCAAATCAATGAAAAACTGTTTTTT	CASSLVQINEKLFF
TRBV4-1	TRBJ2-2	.	TGCGCCAGCAGCCAAGCCCGACTAGTTACGAACACCGGGGAGCTGTTTTTT	CASSQARLVTNTGELFF
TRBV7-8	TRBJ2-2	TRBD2	TGTGCCAGCAGCTTAGTGGGGGGAGGGTACACCGGGGAGCTGTTTTTT	CASSLVGGGYTGELFF
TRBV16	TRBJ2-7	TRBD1	TGTGCCAGCAGCCAAGGTTTTGGACAGGGGTACGAGCAGTACTTC	CASSQGFGQGYEQYF
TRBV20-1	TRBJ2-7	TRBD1	TGCAGTGCTAGTACGACAGGGAGAACCTACGAGCAGTACTTC	CSASTTGRTYEQYF
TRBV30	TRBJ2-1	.	TGTGCCTGGACACATTACAATGAGCAGTTCTTC	CAWTHYNEQFF
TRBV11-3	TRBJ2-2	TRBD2	TGTGCCAGCAGCGTGGGACTAGCGGGAGTGAACACCGGGGAGCTGTTTTTT	CASSVGLAGVNTGELFF
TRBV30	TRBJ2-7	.	TGTGCCTGGAGTGTACTAGGAAACGAGCAGTACTTC	CAWSVLGNEQYF
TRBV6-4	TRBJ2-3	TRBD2	TGTGCCAGCAGCGCGGAGCGGGGGGTTCGAGATACGCAGTATTTT	CASSAERGVRDTQYF
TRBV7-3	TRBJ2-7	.	TGTGCCAGCAGCTTTGGGGGCGGGTACGAGCAGTACTTC	CASSFGGGYEQYF
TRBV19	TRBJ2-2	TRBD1	TGTGCCAGTACCACGGGACAGGTGGGCACCGGGGAGCTGTTTTTT	CASTTGQVGTGELFF
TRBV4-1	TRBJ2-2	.	TGCGCCAGCAGCCAGGGCCCGGGGGAGAACACCGGGGAGCTGTTTTTT	CASSQGPGENTGELFF